This TCR beta chain was observed in a study of blood T cells in healthy people across ages. Study-level findings and limits: Researchers report that TCR beta diversity correlated strongly with naive T cell percentage.

This clonotype has a handful of counts. What it binds is unknown. This CDR3 region has 14 residues. The junction had 5 bases not matched to a gene; V was cut back by 7 bases and J by 7 bases. Germline CDR1 is ENHRY and CDR2 is SYGVKD. A sample-barcoded 5' primer and a J-beta primer mix were used in a second PCR of roughly 7 to 11 cycles. Each CDR3 protein is one row after TCRdb ran MiXCR on the 5' RACE reads. Among around 1,000,000 distinct CDR3 sequences listed, roughly a quarter were seen once. These same data were also listed under a study on T cells of mothers and their children.

The chain combines TRBV10-3 with TRBJ2-1; 12 positions match TRBD1. The TCR sequence derives from a girl aged 2 to 10 in good health. The sequenced sample consisted of blood. This CDR3 reads CAIIRDRGLNEQFF. In nucleotides, the CDR3 is TGTGCCATCATCCGGGACAGGGGGCTGAATGAGCAGTTCTTC.